This is a list of T cell receptor beta chains from one sample in a study of radiotherapy plus CTLA-4 blockade in lung cancer. TCRdb keeps only in-frame clones here, not all; method: immunoSEQ multiplex PCR. Found here are approximately 30,000 clones, 81% of them singletons; the top ten hold 20% to 25%. Sequences were derived from peripheral blood, sampled from a patient treated with radiotherapy plus ipilimumab. These receptors all stem from a human donor with non-small cell lung cancer that progressed on radiotherapy plus ipilimumab. Each CDR3 is given with its conserved first and last residue. D genes are given only for firm matches.

D gene,V gene,J gene,CDR3 protein
.,TRBV18,TRBJ1-5,CASSQERARGNQPQHF
.,TRBV7-3,TRBJ2-5,CASSLGPQETQYF
.,TRBV7-3,TRBJ1-2,CASSPQGVNYGYTF
TRBD2,TRBV2,TRBJ2-5,CASSVGGGALETQYF
.,TRBV28,TRBJ2-7,CASSLSAYEQYF
TRBD1,TRBV25-1,TRBJ1-1,CASSYRGSGEAFF
TRBD1,TRBV4-3,TRBJ1-4,CASSHLSAWTGDRSNEKLFF
.,TRBV5-1,TRBJ1-1,CASSNAPNTEAFF
TRBD1,TRBV19,TRBJ2-1,CASSLPGQGFNEQFF
.,TRBV11-3,TRBJ2-5,CASSRIAMETQYF
.,TRBV6-1,TRBJ1-5,CASKAGSIQPQHF
TRBD1,TRBV25-1,TRBJ1-1,CASSKRQGASEAFF
.,TRBV19,TRBJ1-6,CASKPGSGRSPLHF
.,TRBV28,TRBJ2-7,CASSFEMSGLSYEQYF
TRBD1,TRBV19,TRBJ2-7,CASSIKGDRAPTAYEQYF
TRBD2,TRBV5-1,TRBJ2-5,CASTLGGYQETQYF
TRBD1,TRBV11-2,TRBJ1-2,CASSAGQGPTNYGYTF
.,TRBV7-2,TRBJ1-2,CASSLVRGWNYGYTF
TRBD1,TRBV5-1,TRBJ2-2,CASSIGTGRPLDPYNTGELFF
TRBD1,TRBV19,TRBJ1-4,CASRSGQGIRGNEKLFF
TRBD1,TRBV29-1,TRBJ1-2,CSVETQGVNGYTF
.,TRBV12-2,TRBJ1-4,CASRLWRDRRKLFF
.,TRBV9,TRBJ1-1,CASSVQGGVGPNTEAFF
.,TRBV9,.,CASSVGAGPYEQYF
TRBD1,TRBV5-5,TRBJ2-5,CASSLQGAPQETQYF
.,TRBV19,TRBJ1-1,CASSIQVGGTEAFF
TRBD1,TRBV19,TRBJ1-1,CASSLGTGGSAFF
TRBD1,TRBV5-1,TRBJ1-2,CASSLGDRMDGYTF
.,TRBV21-1,TRBJ2-5,CATGGQQKETQYF
TRBD2,TRBV4-1,TRBJ2-5,CASSRLAGPETQYF
TRBD1,TRBV5-6,TRBJ2-5,CASRTRDSGETQYF
TRBD2,TRBV28,TRBJ2-7,CASSLRASGGPYDEQYF
TRBD2,TRBV2,TRBJ2-7,CASSDASGGAHEQYF
TRBD1,TRBV10-3,TRBJ2-1,CATLSETGGKGFF
TRBD1,TRBV7-8,TRBJ1-2,CASSLAGTGALMGGYTF
TRBD1,TRBV7-9,TRBJ1-2,CASSLGGTGGDGYTF
TRBD2,TRBV10-3,TRBJ2-2,CAISESSGAPSGELFF
.,TRBV21-1,TRBJ1-6,CASSKVDLGQGYSVSPLHF
.,TRBV6-1,TRBJ2-7,CASIGDSRHEQYF
.,TRBV6-6,TRBJ2-1,CASSLLGGSYNEQFF
.,TRBV7-2,TRBJ2-5,CASVQVLAAAQETQYF
TRBD1,TRBV11-3,TRBJ2-5,CASSRDRGQETQYF
TRBD2,TRBV11-2,TRBJ2-1,CASSFYHVAGGYNEQFF
.,TRBV21-1,TRBJ2-2,CASSRRTSGINTGELFF
.,TRBV20-1,TRBJ2-5,CSARTGETQYF
TRBD1,TRBV11-2,TRBJ2-1,CASSLRGTGGSYNEQFF
.,TRBV10-3,TRBJ2-2,CAISESGRLVSAGELFF
TRBD2,TRBV29-1,TRBJ2-1,CSVAEGPSGGYNEQFF
TRBD2,TRBV5-5,TRBJ2-3,CASSLALTGGNTRTQYF